This record covers a single T cell receptor beta chain. The antigen is undetermined. The CDR3 covers 17 residues. The J segment lost 1 base and the V segment lost 0 bases, leaving 3 bases of the junction unmatched. The germline V gene encodes CDR1 SNHLY and CDR2 FYNNEI. This sample was taken from a study of cytomegalovirus exposure and HLA in healthy donors. Overall study: There were fewer than 500 genotyped donors. Of these, about 86% fell in the genetic ancestry cluster associated with self-reported Caucasian donors. Notes on the study in general: A later analysis reportedly identified an Asian-associated ancestry cluster as carrying fewer N-insertions than the approximately 670-donor mean.

PCR employed 60 Vbeta and 13 Jbeta primers. Measured with immunoSEQ multiplex PCR; TCRdb has only the in-frame clones, and not every one. The repertoire holds approximately 140,000 clones, 65% to 85% seen once, with roughly 6.7% in the top ten. The receptor comes from a woman in her thirties or forties in good health and CMV-seropositive. Sample: PBMCs. The genes are TRBV2 and TRBJ2-3; 11 bases are a match to TRBD1. The CDR3: CASSEADRGLGTDTQYF. CDR3 DNA: TGTGCCAGCAGTGAAGCGGACAGGGGGCTTGGCACAGATACGCAGTATTTT. Drawing the rest from reference TRBV2 and TRBJ2-3, the complete variable domain is EPEVTQTPSHQVTQMGQEVILRCVPISNHLYFYWYRQILGQKVEFLVSFYNNEISEKSEIFDDQFSVERPDGSNFTLKIRSTKLEDSAMYFCASSEADRGLGTDTQYFGPGTRLTVL.